This T cell receptor beta chain comes out of a study of OX40 agonist ivuxolimab in advanced cancers. Study context: Patients achieving partial responses numbered three: one hepatocellular carcinoma case and two cutaneous melanoma cases.

Libraries were prepared by immunoSEQ multiplex PCR; TCRdb keeps only in-frame clonotypes and omits some of them. The sample records roughly 76,000 clones, about 90% being singletons. About this clone itself: Its specificity is unknown.

Excluded were patients having autoimmune disease history or systemic immunosuppression. V was clipped by 11 bases and J by 3 bases; unmatched bases: 6. This CDR3 comprises 13 residues. CDR1 and CDR2 (germline): MNHNS, SASEGT. Study findings and constraints: Among T cells, CD8+ cells averaged more expanded clones than CD4+ cells. A proportion of nonresponders additionally exhibited low normalized T-cell clonal expansion.

The chain couples TRBV6-1 to TRBJ2-1; 8 bases are a match to TRBD1. This clonotype originated in an adult with an advanced solid tumor such as melanoma, head and neck, liver or kidney cancer. The sequencing here drew on CD4+ or CD8+ T cells sorted from blood, taken in a trial of the OX40 agonist ivuxolimab. CDR3 region: CAVAGGFYNEQFF. For the CDR3, the DNA is TGTGCCGTTGCAGGGGGCTTCTACAATGAGCAGTTCTTC.